This record covers a single T cell receptor (beta chain). This clonotype was counted a few times. Its antigen has not been determined. No qualities accompany the bases; no much larger clone lies one base away. The data were obtained in a study of T cell repertoires in cytomegalovirus infection (dated by TCRdb to the late 2010s). The study in broad terms: Peptide stimulations targeted recently identified HLA-C-restricted CMV epitopes, whose presentation resists viral immunomodulation, together with well-studied HLA-B-restricted epitopes. Donor HLA type was relevant to the analysis, because carriage of CMV infection together with the matching HLA type was indicated by public TCR beta signatures.

The trim is 3 bases for V and 2 bases for J, with a gap of 13 bases between the germline ends. CDR1 and CDR2 are read off the germline V gene as ENHRY and SYGVKD. There are 15 amino acids in the CDR3, from cysteine to phenylalanine inclusive. The sequence is cut down to CDR3 DNA, 45 bases in frame from base 1. Paper-wide results and their limitations: The ex vivo response was dominated by HLA-C-restricted CMV-specific TCR beta clonotypes, which also provided the single most frequent clonotype in two of eight donors. In both this cohort and an independent roughly 350-donor cohort, the cumulative frequency of public TCR beta family members distinguished carriers of CMV infection plus the relevant HLA type.

The sequencer listed for this sample is Illumina HiSeq 1500. Using fastp trimming at Q25 and MiXCR clonotype assembly, TCRdb reanalyzed the public sequencing data and kept in-frame beta chains. Entries are consolidated by CDR3 protein sequence, retaining the most common genes and DNA. The sample data list some 800,000 distinct CDR3 sequences, and 32% of these were observed just once. Over 10% of the sample comes from the top ten. The intended sense of this specimen's treatment or condition label: in vitro stimulation with specific CMV peptide epitopes to enrich CMV-specific T cells. The sequence is built from TRBV10-3 and TRBJ2-5; the D gene remains uncertain. Sequencing was performed on cultured CD8+ T cells from PBMCs, taken from culture after CMV antigen stimulation. The receptor was isolated from a human donor in good health (CMV status not recorded). Some clones in this sample may be carry-over from other donors' samples. The DNA is TGTGCCATCAGTGACCCCAGACGGAGTCAAGAGACCCAGTACTTC. Its protein reads: CAISDPRRSQETQYF.